Detailed here is one T cell receptor (beta chain). Other DNA sequences within the sample encode an identical CDR3. Germline assignment: CDR1 SGHRS and CDR2 YFSETQ. Trimming shortened V by 3 bases and J by 3 bases, and 4 bases separated the two germline ends. This CDR3 has 11 amino acids. Per the original methods: Reference gene primer amplification gave nucleated cell count estimates. Generated by immunoSEQ multiplex PCR, the TCRdb table keeps only in-frame clones and is missing some. D and trimming were read from the DNA, whereas the V and J calls and clone size are those reported in that table. The sample has 90,000 to 100,000 clones; 82% are singletons. These data originate in a study of blood T cell repertoires in COVID-19. Study-level background: The analysed material was cDNA or gDNA that came from T cells, B-cell-depleted T cells, or PBMCs.

The material sequenced was peripheral blood. The genes are TRBV5-1 and TRBJ2-7; D gene ambiguous. The clonotype originates from an elderly man with acute or convalescent COVID-19. CDR3 sequence reads: CASSSSYEQYF. CDR3 coding DNA: TGCGCCAGCAGCTCCAGCTACGAGCAGTACTTC.